This paragraph reports one TCR beta chain. Original processing notes: Estimation of nucleated cell counts relied on the amplification of reference gene primers. Data came from immunoSEQ multiplex PCR; TCRdb stores just in-frame clones and leaves some out. The V and J calls and the clone size are those of that table, but D and trimming were determined from the DNA. The sample carries 130,000 to 150,000 clones, 84% recorded once. CDR3 length: 17 amino acids. V shed 4 bases and J shed 3 bases, with 21 bases lying between them. In germline, CDR1 is LGHDT, CDR2 YNNKEL (reference sequence). The data derive from a study of blood T cell repertoires in COVID-19. Study details: Researchers got acute and convalescent COVID-19 samples from the United States, Italy and Spain. The cDNA or gDNA used as material had been derived from T cells, B-cell-depleted T cells, or PBMCs.

This receptor was identified in a human donor in a cohort sampled during active COVID-19. The sequencing sample was made of peripheral blood. The rearrangement joins TRBV3-1 (or the pseudogene TRBV3-2) to TRBJ2-5, with TRBD1 as a possible D gene (6 bases). The DNA for the CDR3 is TGTGCCAGCAGCCCTATAACTAATAACAGGGCAAAAGAGACCCAGTACTTC. Translated, it gives CASSPITNNRAKETQYF.